This is a list of T cell receptor beta chains from one sample in a study of early T cells in non-severe SARS-CoV-2 infection. Via MiXCR, TCRdb re-called the 5' RACE reads, giving one row per CDR3 protein. Here the sample spans about 67,000 distinct CDR3 sequences, roughly 10% being singletons. The specimen was whole blood. The receptors here all came from an adult who was a healthcare worker with PCR-confirmed SARS-CoV-2 infection or an uninfected control (not recorded which). CDR3s include the opening cysteine and the closing phenylalanine or tryptophan. D genes are given only for firm matches. Only part of the rows carry a size: once, few, many, or a class if the clone is expanded.

abundance	v_gene	d_gene	j_gene	CDR3nt	CDR3aa
.	TRBV13	.	TRBJ2-7	TGTGCCAGCAGCCCGACGTTAGGGGACTACGAGCAGTACTTC	CASSPTLGDYEQYF
few	TRBV27	.	TRBJ2-4	TGTGCCAGCAGACCCCAAGACTTCGCCCCGAACATTCAGTACTTC	CASRPQDFAPNIQYF
many	TRBV9	TRBD2	TRBJ2-1	TGTGCCAGCAGCGCTAGCGGAAAGTACAATGAGCAGTTCTTC	CASSASGKYNEQFF
.	TRBV2	.	TRBJ1-3	TGTGTCAGCGGACCCCACCGTTTTCCGATACATGGAACTGGAAACACCATATATTTT	CVSGPHRFPIHGTGNTIYF
many	TRBV29-1	.	TRBJ2-1	TGCAGCGTCAGGGACCTAGGGGTAAACAATGAGCAGTTCTTC	CSVRDLGVNNEQFF
many	TRBV10-3	.	TRBJ1-1	TGTGCCATCAGTGAGTCCCCAGGGAACACTGAAGCTTTCTTT	CAISESPGNTEAFF
.	TRBV14	.	TRBJ2-5	TGTGCCAGCAGCCGCCATCCTTCTCCACTTGGGGAGACCCAGTACTTC	CASSRHPSPLGETQYF
many	TRBV24-1	.	TRBJ1-2	TGTGCCACCAGGCCGTCCGAACTTCATGGCTACACCTTC	CATRPSELHGYTF
many	TRBV30	.	TRBJ2-1	TGTGCCGGCGGGACGGGGGCGGGCAATGAGCAGTTCTTC	CAGGTGAGNEQFF
many	TRBV6-1	.	TRBJ1-5	TGTGCCAGCAGTGAAGGGCCTCGTAATCAGCCCCAGCATTTT	CASSEGPRNQPQHF
many	TRBV12-3/TRBV12-4	TRBD2	TRBJ2-2	TGTGCCAGCAGTTGGACTAGCCCTGCGAACACCGGGGAGCTGTTTTTT	CASSWTSPANTGELFF
many	TRBV15	TRBD1	TRBJ2-7	TGTGCCACCAGCAACCCCGGGACAGGGAAAGACGAGCAGTACTTC	CATSNPGTGKDEQYF
few	TRBV28	.	TRBJ1-2	TGTGCCAGCAATGGGGGAGCTAACTATGGCTACACCTTC	CASNGGANYGYTF
many	TRBV20-1	TRBD2	TRBJ2-1	TGCAGTGCTAGATCGCCCGGGGGGGCGGGGACCCATGAGCAGTTCTTC	CSARSPGGAGTHEQFF
many	TRBV7-9	.	TRBJ2-5	TGTGCCAGCAGCTTACCCGGCCAAGAGACCCAGTACTTC	CASSLPGQETQYF
many	TRBV4-1	.	TRBJ1-1	TGCGCCAGCAGCCAACTTGTATACACTGAAGCTTTCTTT	CASSQLVYTEAFF
many	TRBV4-1	.	TRBJ2-1	TGCGCCAGCAGCCAAGATCTGGGCTCCTACAATGAGCAGTTCTTC	CASSQDLGSYNEQFF
.	TRBV5-4	TRBD2	TRBJ2-2	TGTGCCAGCAGCCAAGGACTAGCGGCTGTTAACACCGGGGAGCTGTTTTTT	CASSQGLAAVNTGELFF
many	TRBV18	.	TRBJ2-1	TGTGCCAGCTCCCCTCGGGACGGCCACAATGAGCAGTTCTTC	CASSPRDGHNEQFF
.	TRBV7-9	.	TRBJ1-1	TGTGCCAGCACCATCCGGGACCCTATGAACACTGAAGCTTTCTTT	CASTIRDPMNTEAFF
.	TRBV7-7	.	TRBJ1-1	TGTGCTAGCAGCTTAGGCCAGCCTTTGTGCCAGGGTGAAGCTTTCTTT	CASSLGQPLCQGEAFF
.	TRBV6-6	TRBD1	TRBJ1-5	TGTGCCAGCAGGTCCGACAGGGCCAGTCAGCCCCAGCATTTT	CASRSDRASQPQHF
many	TRBV2	.	TRBJ2-1	TGTGCCAGCAGTGAGTGGCTGGGGAGCAATGAGCAGTTCTTC	CASSEWLGSNEQFF
few	TRBV7-8	TRBD1	TRBJ2-1	TGTGCCAGCAGCTCCCAGGGGGATGAGCAGTTCTTC	CASSSQGDEQFF
many	TRBV11-1	.	TRBJ2-5	TGTGCCAGCAGCTTAGTTGGGAACCGTGAAGCCCAGTACTTC	CASSLVGNREAQYF
few	TRBV7-9	TRBD1	TRBJ1-4	TGTGCCAGCAGCCGGGGACAGGATGAAAAACTGTTTTTT	CASSRGQDEKLFF
many	TRBV7-2	.	TRBJ2-3	TGTGCCAGCAGCTTAGTTTGGGGGGGCCAAGGCACAGATACGCAGTATTTT	CASSLVWGGQGTDTQYF
many	TRBV29-1	TRBD2	TRBJ2-2	TGCAGCGTCTCTGGACTAGCGGGGGGCACCGGGGAGCTGTTTTTT	CSVSGLAGGTGELFF
many	TRBV12-3/TRBV12-4	.	TRBJ2-6	TGTGCCAGCAGTTTAGCGGGAACCGGGGCCAACGTCCTGACTTTC	CASSLAGTGANVLTF
many	TRBV7-3	.	TRBJ2-2	TGTGCCAGCAGCTTGGTGAGGGGAACGGGGGAGCTGTTTTTT	CASSLVRGTGELFF
.	TRBV29-1	TRBD2	TRBJ2-7	TGCAGCGTTGATATTCCTGTGGCGGGGGACTACGAGCAGTACTTC	CSVDIPVAGDYEQYF
many	TRBV6-6	.	TRBJ2-2	TGTGCCAGCAGTTACAGGGACACCGGGGAGCTGTTTTTT	CASSYRDTGELFF
many	TRBV2	.	TRBJ2-3	TGTGCCAGCAATGACCCGGCCTTCACAGATACGCAGTATTTT	CASNDPAFTDTQYF
few	TRBV7-9	.	TRBJ1-6	TGTGCCAGCAGCTCTTCACTGACTTTCGACTTGAATTCACCCCTCCACTTT	CASSSSLTFDLNSPLHF
few	TRBV7-8	TRBD1	TRBJ2-6	TGTGCCAGCAGCCCACACCACTCCGGGACAGTTGGGGCCAACGTCCTGACTTTC	CASSPHHSGTVGANVLTF
many	TRBV19	.	TRBJ2-7	TGTGCCAGTAGTCCTACAGGTTCCCATTCCTACGAGCAGTACTTC	CASSPTGSHSYEQYF
.	TRBV5-1	.	TRBJ2-7	TGCGCCAGCAGCTTTGGCACTAGTACCTACGAGCAGTACTTC	CASSFGTSTYEQYF
many	TRBV20-1	.	TRBJ2-7	TGCAGTGCTAGAGCCTCAAATGCCTACGAGCAGTACTTC	CSARASNAYEQYF
many	TRBV11-2	.	TRBJ2-7	TGTGCCAGCAGCTTGCTGTCTGATAGCTCCTACGAGCAGTACTTC	CASSLLSDSSYEQYF
many	TRBV12-5	.	TRBJ1-3	TGTGCTAGTGGTTTGGCCCACAGGGACAACCGAAACACCATATATTTT	CASGLAHRDNRNTIYF
few	TRBV2	TRBD1	TRBJ1-6	TGTGCCAGCTGGCAGGGGGTCAATTCACCCCTCCACTTT	CASWQGVNSPLHF
.	TRBV7-8	.	TRBJ2-2	TGTGCCAGCAGCTTAAGAACAGCGGGGAACACCGGGGAGCTGTTTTTT	CASSLRTAGNTGELFF
.	TRBV29-1	.	TRBJ2-3	TGCAGCGTTGAACTTCAGGGGACAGATACGCAGTATTTT	CSVELQGTDTQYF
.	TRBV4-1	TRBD2	TRBJ2-7	TGCGCCAGCAGCCAGGCCGGGACTAACTACGAGCAGTACTTC	CASSQAGTNYEQYF
few	TRBV3-1	TRBD1	TRBJ1-1	TGTGCCAGCAGCCAAGGAGGGGGCTGGAACACTGAAGCTTTCTTT	CASSQGGGWNTEAFF
.	TRBV21-1	.	TRBJ2-7	TGTGTCAGCTTCCGGGACAGGTACCGCTCCTACGAGCAGTACTTC	CVSFRDRYRSYEQYF